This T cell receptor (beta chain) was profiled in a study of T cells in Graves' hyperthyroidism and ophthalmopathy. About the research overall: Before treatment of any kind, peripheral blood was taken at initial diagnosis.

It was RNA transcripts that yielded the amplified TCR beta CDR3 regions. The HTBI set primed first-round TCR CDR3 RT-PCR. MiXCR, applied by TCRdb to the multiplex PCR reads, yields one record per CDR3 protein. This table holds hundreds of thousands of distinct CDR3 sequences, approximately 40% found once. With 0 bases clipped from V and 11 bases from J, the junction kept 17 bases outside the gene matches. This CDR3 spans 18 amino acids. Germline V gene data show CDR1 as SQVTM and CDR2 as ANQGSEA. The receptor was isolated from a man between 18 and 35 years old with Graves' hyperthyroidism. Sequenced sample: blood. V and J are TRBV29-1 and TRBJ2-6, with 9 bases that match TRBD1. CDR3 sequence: CSVEDRGRGQGRPYVLTF. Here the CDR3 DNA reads TGCAGCGTTGAAGATCGGGGTAGAGGACAGGGGAGGCCCTACGTCCTGACTTTC.